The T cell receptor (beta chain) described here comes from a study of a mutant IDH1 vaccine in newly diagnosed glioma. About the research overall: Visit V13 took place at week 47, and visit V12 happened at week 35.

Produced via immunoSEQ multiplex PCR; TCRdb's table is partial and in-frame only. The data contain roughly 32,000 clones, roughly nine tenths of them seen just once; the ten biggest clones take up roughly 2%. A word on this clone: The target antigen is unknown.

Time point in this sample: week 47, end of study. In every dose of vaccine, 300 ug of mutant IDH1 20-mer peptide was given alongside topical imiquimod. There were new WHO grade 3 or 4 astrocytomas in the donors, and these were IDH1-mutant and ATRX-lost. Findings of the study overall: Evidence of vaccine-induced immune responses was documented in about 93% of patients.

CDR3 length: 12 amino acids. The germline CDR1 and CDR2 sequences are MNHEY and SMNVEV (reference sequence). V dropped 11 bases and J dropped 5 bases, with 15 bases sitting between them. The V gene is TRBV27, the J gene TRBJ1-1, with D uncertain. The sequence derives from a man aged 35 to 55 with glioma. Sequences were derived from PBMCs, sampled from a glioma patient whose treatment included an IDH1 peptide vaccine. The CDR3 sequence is CAPRTARTEAFF. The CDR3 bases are TGTGCCCCCAGGACCGCGAGGACTGAAGCTTTCTTT.